The rows below give T cell receptor beta chains drawn from one sample of a study of cytotoxic CD8 clonotypes in ibrutinib-treated CLL. The repertoire was sequenced with immunoSEQ multiplex PCR; TCRdb's copy has only in-frame clones and lacks some. The sample comprises approximately 74,000 clones, more than 75% of which are singletons, and roughly 7.5% rests with the top ten. The input for sequencing was PBMCs, taken at disease progression, from a patient treated with ibrutinib. The source is a human donor with chronic lymphocytic leukemia. Each CDR3 is given with its conserved first and last residue. Fields, in order: J gene, D gene, clone size, V gene, CDR3 DNA, CDR3 protein. A D gene is named only where the DNA matches it firmly. The size entry is marked missing in some rows and otherwise reads once, few, many or a size class.

j_gene: TRBJ1-2
d_gene: NA
abundance: NA
v_gene: TRBV5-6
CDR3nt: TGTGCCAGCAGCTTGGGACAGTCTAACTATGGCTACACCTTC
CDR3aa: CASSLGQSNYGYTF

j_gene: TRBJ2-7
d_gene: NA
abundance: NA
v_gene: TRBV7-9
CDR3nt: TGTGCCAGCAGCTTAGGGGCCGGTAGTAACTACGAGCAGTACTTC
CDR3aa: CASSLGAGSNYEQYF

j_gene: TRBJ1-4
d_gene: NA
abundance: NA
v_gene: TRBV6-1
CDR3nt: TGTGCCAGCAGTAGGGACAATGAAAAACTGTTTTTT
CDR3aa: CASSRDNEKLFF

j_gene: TRBJ2-2
d_gene: NA
abundance: NA
v_gene: TRBV29-1
CDR3nt: TGCAGCGTTGCCTGGGGGCGAGACACCGGGGAGCTGTTTTTT
CDR3aa: CSVAWGRDTGELFF

j_gene: TRBJ2-3
d_gene: NA
abundance: NA
v_gene: TRBV21-1
CDR3nt: TGTGCCAGCAGCAAAGCGCAAATAAGGTCTAGCCCAGCGGGGAGCACAGATACGCAGTATTTT
CDR3aa: CASSKAQIRSSPAGSTDTQYF

j_gene: TRBJ1-1
d_gene: NA
abundance: few
v_gene: TRBV7-9
CDR3nt: TGTGCCAGCAGCTTTGATTCCATCACTGAAGCTTTCTTT
CDR3aa: CASSFDSITEAFF

j_gene: TRBJ2-2
d_gene: NA
abundance: NA
v_gene: TRBV11-2
CDR3nt: TGTGCCAGCAGCCCTCGGGCGGGGAACACCGGGGAGCTGTTTTTT
CDR3aa: CASSPRAGNTGELFF

j_gene: TRBJ2-7
d_gene: NA
abundance: few
v_gene: TRBV18
CDR3nt: TGTGCCAGCTCACCCGAGGCACCCGAGCAGTACTTC
CDR3aa: CASSPEAPEQYF

j_gene: TRBJ2-7
d_gene: NA
abundance: NA
v_gene: TRBV10-1
CDR3nt: TGCGCCAGCAGTGAGTCGTGGCGCCACGAGCAGTACTTC
CDR3aa: CASSESWRHEQYF

j_gene: TRBJ1-5
d_gene: NA
abundance: NA
v_gene: TRBV10-3
CDR3nt: TGTGCCATCAGTGAGGAAGGGGGTTCGCCCCAGCATTTT
CDR3aa: CAISEEGGSPQHF

j_gene: TRBJ2-5
d_gene: NA
abundance: NA
v_gene: TRBV5-4
CDR3nt: TGTGCCAGCAGCAATTTCTCGGCGGCACAAGAGACCCAGTACTTC
CDR3aa: CASSNFSAAQETQYF

j_gene: TRBJ2-2
d_gene: NA
abundance: once
v_gene: TRBV10-1
CDR3nt: TGCGCCAGCAGTGGAGGGGCCGGGGAGCTGTTTTTT
CDR3aa: CASSGGAGELFF

j_gene: TRBJ2-7
d_gene: TRBD2
abundance: NA
v_gene: TRBV18
CDR3nt: TGTGCCAGCTCACCACCAAATAAAGGCGGGAGGATCAACGAGCAGTACTTC
CDR3aa: CASSPPNKGGRINEQYF

j_gene: TRBJ2-3
d_gene: TRBD2
abundance: NA
v_gene: TRBV7-9
CDR3nt: TGTGCCAGCGCCAACCTAGCGGGAGCTGCAGATACGCAGTATTTT
CDR3aa: CASANLAGAADTQYF

j_gene: TRBJ1-5
d_gene: TRBD1
abundance: NA
v_gene: TRBV7-9
CDR3nt: TGTGCCAGCAGCGCCGGGACAGGGGTGGTTCAGCCCCAGCATTTT
CDR3aa: CASSAGTGVVQPQHF

j_gene: TRBJ2-5
d_gene: TRBD1
abundance: NA
v_gene: TRBV11-1
CDR3nt: TGTGCCAGCAGCCATGGTACAGGGGATGGCGAGACCCAGTACTTC
CDR3aa: CASSHGTGDGETQYF

j_gene: TRBJ2-2
d_gene: NA
abundance: NA
v_gene: TRBV2
CDR3nt: TGTGCCAGCAGCTCCATCACAGGCCTCCTTCGGACCGGGGAGCTGTTTTTT
CDR3aa: CASSSITGLLRTGELFF

j_gene: TRBJ1-6
d_gene: TRBD1
abundance: NA
v_gene: TRBV6-4
CDR3nt: TGTGCCAGCAGTTCGGGGACAGGGGACTCTTCACCCCTCCACTTT
CDR3aa: CASSSGTGDSSPLHF

j_gene: TRBJ1-2
d_gene: NA
abundance: NA
v_gene: TRBV6-5
CDR3nt: TGTGCCAGCAGCCAGATGGCAGGGTCCCGTGGCTACACCTTC
CDR3aa: CASSQMAGSRGYTF

j_gene: TRBJ2-2
d_gene: TRBD1
abundance: NA
v_gene: TRBV5-1
CDR3nt: TGCGCCAGCAGCGCCCAGGGGGCGCGCGGGGAGCTGTTTTTT
CDR3aa: CASSAQGARGELFF

j_gene: TRBJ2-1
d_gene: NA
abundance: NA
v_gene: TRBV20-1
CDR3nt: TGCAGTGCTAGACTATACAATGAGCAGTTCTTC
CDR3aa: CSARLYNEQFF

j_gene: TRBJ1-5
d_gene: NA
abundance: NA
v_gene: TRBV6-6
CDR3nt: TGTGCCAGCAGTTCTTTCGGTGCGATTAGCAATCAGCCCCAGCATTTT
CDR3aa: CASSSFGAISNQPQHF